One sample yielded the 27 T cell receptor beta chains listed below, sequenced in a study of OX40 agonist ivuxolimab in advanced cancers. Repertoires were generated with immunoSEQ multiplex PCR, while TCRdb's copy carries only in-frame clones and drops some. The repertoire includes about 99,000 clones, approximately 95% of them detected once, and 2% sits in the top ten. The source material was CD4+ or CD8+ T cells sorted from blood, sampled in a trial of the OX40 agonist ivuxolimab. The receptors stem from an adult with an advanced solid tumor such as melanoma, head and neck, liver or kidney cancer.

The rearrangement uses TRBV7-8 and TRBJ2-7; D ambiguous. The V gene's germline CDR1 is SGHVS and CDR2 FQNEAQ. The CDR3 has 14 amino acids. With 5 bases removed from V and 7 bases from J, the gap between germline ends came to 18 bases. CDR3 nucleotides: TGTGCCAGCAGCCCAGGACGGCCGGTTGGGGAGCAGTACTTC. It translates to CASSPGRPVGEQYF.

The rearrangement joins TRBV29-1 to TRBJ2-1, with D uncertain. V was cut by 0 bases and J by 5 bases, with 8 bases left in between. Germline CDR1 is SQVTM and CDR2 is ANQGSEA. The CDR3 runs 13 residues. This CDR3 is CSVEEEWDNEQFF. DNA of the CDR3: TGCAGCGTTGAAGAGGAGTGGGACAATGAGCAGTTCTTC.

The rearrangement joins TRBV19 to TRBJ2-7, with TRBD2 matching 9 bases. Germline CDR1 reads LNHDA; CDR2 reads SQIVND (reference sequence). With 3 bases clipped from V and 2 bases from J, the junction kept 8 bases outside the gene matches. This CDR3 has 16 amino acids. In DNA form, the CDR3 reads TGTGCCAGTAGTATTTTCTCGGGCGGGAGGGCCTACGAGCAGTACTTC. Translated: CASSIFSGGRAYEQYF.

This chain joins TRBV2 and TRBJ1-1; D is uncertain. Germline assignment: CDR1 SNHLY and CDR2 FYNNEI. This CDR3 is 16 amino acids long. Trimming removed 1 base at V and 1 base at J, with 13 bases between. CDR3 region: CASSEGPPGWNTEAFF. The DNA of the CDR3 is TGTGCCAGCAGTGAAGGACCCCCGGGATGGAACACTGAAGCTTTCTTT.

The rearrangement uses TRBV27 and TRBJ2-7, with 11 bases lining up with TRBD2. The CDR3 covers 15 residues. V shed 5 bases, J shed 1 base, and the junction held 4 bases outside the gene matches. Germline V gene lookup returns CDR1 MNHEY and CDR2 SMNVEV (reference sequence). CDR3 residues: CASSPGLAVSYEQYF. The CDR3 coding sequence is TGTGCCAGCAGTCCGGGACTAGCGGTTTCCTACGAGCAGTACTTC.

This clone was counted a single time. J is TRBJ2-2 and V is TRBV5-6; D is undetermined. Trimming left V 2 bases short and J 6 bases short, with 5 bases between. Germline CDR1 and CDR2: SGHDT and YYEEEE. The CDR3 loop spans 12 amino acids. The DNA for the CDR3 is TGTGCCAGCAGCTTATTCCCCGGGGAGCTGTTTTTT. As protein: CASSLFPGELFF. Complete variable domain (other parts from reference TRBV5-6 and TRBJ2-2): DAGVTQSPTHLIKTRGQQVTLRCSPKSGHDTVSWYQQALGQGPQFIFQYYEEEERQRGNFPDRFSGHQFPNYSSELNVNALLLGDSALYLCASSLFPGELFFGEGSRLTVL.

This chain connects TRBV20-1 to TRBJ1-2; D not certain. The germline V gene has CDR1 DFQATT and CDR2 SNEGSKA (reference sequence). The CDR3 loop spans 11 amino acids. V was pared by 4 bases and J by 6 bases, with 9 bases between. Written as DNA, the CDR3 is TGCAGTGCTAAGAGGCGGGATGGCTACACCTTC. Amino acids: CSAKRRDGYTF.

The CDR3, as DNA: TGTGCCAGCAGCTTGGAACAGCTATACTCCTATAATTCACCCCTCCACTTT. Translation: CASSLEQLYSYNSPLHF. This chain connects TRBV5-5 to TRBJ1-6; D is ambiguous. The CDR3 covers 17 residues. V gave up 0 bases and J gave up 0 bases, with 10 bases separating them. Germline CDR1 and CDR2: SGHKS and YYEKEE (reference sequence).

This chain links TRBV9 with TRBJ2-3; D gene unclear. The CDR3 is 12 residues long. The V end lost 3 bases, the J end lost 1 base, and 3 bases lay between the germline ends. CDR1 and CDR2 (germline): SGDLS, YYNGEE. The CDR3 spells CASSAGTDTQYF. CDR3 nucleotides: TGTGCCAGCAGCGCTGGCACAGATACGCAGTATTTT.

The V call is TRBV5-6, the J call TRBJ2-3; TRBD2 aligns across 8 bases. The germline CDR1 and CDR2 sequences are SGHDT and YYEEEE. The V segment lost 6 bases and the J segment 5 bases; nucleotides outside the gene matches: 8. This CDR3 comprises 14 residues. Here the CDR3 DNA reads TGTGCCAGCAAGGTCGGGGGGGCCGAAGATACGCAGTATTTT. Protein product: CASKVGGAEDTQYF.

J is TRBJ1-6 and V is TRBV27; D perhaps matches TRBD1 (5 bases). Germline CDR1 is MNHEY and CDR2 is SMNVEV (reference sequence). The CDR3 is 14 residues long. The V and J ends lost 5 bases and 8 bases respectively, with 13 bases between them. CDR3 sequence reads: CASSPTAGHSPLHF. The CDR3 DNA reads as TGTGCCAGCAGTCCAACCGCAGGGCATTCACCCCTCCACTTT.

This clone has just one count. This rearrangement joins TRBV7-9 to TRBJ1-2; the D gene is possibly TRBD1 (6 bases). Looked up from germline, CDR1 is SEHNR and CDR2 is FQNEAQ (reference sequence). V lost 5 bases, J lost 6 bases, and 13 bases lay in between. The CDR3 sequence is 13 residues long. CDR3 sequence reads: CASSPGRGDGYTF. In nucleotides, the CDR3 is TGTGCCAGCAGCCCAGGGAGGGGGGATGGCTACACCTTC.

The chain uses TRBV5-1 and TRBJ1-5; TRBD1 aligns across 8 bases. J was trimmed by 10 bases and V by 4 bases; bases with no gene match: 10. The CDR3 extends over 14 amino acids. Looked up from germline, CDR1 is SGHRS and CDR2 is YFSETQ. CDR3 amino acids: CASSRGDRPEPQHF. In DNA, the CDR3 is TGCGCCAGCAGCCGGGGGGACAGGCCCGAACCCCAGCATTTT. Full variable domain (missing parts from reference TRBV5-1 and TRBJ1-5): KAGVTQTPRYLIKTRGQQVTLSCSPISGHRSVSWYQQTPGQGLQFLFEYFSETQRNKGNFPGRFSGRQFSNSRSEMNVSTLELGDSALYLCASSRGDRPEPQHFGDGTRLSIL.

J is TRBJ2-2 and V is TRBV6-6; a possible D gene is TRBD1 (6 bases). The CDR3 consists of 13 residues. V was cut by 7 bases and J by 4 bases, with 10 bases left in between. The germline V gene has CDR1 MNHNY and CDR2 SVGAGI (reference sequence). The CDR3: CASITGPTGELFF. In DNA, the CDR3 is TGTGCCAGCATCACAGGGCCCACCGGGGAGCTGTTTTTT.

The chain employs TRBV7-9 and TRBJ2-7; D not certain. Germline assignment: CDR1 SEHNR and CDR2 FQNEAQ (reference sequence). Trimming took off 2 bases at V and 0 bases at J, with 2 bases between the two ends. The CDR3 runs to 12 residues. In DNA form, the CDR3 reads TGTGCCAGCAGCTTAACCTCCTACGAGCAGTACTTC. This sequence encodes CASSLTSYEQYF.

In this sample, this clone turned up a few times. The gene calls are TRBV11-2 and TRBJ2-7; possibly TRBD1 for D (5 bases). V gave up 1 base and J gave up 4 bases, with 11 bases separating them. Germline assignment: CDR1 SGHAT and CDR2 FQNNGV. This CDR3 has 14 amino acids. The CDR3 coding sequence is TGTGCCAGCAGCTTAGTCGGCAGGGCGTACGAGCAGTACTTC. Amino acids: CASSLVGRAYEQYF.

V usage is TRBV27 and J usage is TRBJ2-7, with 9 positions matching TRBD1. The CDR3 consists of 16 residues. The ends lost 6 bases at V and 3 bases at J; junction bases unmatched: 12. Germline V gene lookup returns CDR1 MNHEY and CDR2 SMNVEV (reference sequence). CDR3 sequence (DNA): TGTGCCAGCAGACGACAGGGGGAATCATTCAGCTACGAGCAGTACTTC. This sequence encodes CASRRQGESFSYEQYF.

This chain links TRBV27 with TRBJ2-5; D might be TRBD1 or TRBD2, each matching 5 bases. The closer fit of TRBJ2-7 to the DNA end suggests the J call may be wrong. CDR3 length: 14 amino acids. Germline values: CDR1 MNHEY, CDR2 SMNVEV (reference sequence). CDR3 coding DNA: TGTGCCAGCAGCTATCGGGACGCCACCTACGAGCAGTACTTC. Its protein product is CASSYRDATYEQYF.

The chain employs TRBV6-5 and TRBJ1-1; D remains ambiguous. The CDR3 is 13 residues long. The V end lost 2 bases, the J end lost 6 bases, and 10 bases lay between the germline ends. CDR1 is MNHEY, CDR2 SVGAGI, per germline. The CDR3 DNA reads TGTGCCAGCAGTTACAGAAGTGGCGCTGAAGCTTTCTTT. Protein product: CASSYRSGAEAFF.

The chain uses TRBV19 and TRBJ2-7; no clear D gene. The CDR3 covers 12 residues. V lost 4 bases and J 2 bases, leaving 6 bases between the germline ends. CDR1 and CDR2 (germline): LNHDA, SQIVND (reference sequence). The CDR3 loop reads CASSSPAYEQYF. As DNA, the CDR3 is TGTGCCAGTAGTAGTCCTGCCTACGAGCAGTACTTC.

The CDR3 reads CASSETSGLGSEETQYF. The CDR3 bases are TGTGCCAGCAGCGAAACTAGCGGGCTCGGATCGGAAGAGACCCAGTACTTC. The V and J genes are TRBV7-3 and TRBJ2-5; 9 bases fit TRBD2. Trimming removed 5 bases from V and 3 bases from J; junction bases left unmatched: 13. CDR1 is SGHTA, CDR2 FQGTGA, per germline. CDR3 length: 17 amino acids. Supplemented by reference TRBV7-3 and TRBJ2-5, the full variable domain reads GAGVSQTPSNKVTEKGKYVELRCDPISGHTALYWYRQSLGQGPEFLIYFQGTGAADDSGLPNDRFFAVRPEGSVSTLKIQRTERGDSAVYLCASSETSGLGSEETQYFGPGTRLLVL.

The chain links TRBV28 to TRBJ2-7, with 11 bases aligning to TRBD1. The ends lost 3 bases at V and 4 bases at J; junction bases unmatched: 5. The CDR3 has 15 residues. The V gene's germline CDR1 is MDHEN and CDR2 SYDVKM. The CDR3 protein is CASSFPDRGPYEQYF. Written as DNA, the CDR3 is TGTGCCAGCAGTTTCCCGGACAGGGGGCCGTACGAGCAGTACTTC.

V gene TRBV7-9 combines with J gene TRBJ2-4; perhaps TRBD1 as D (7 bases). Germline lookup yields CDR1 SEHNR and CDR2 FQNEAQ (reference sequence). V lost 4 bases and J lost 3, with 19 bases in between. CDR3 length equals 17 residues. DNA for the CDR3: TGTGCCAGCAGCTCCCCCCAGGGGGGCTTTGACAAAAACATTCAGTACTTC. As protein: CASSSPQGGFDKNIQYF.

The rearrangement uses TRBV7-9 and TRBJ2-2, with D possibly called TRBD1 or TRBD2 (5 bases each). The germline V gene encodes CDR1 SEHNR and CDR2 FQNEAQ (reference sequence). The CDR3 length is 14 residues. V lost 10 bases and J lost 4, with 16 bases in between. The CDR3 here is CAKQRDEITGELFF. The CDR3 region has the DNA TGTGCCAAGCAGAGGGACGAGATCACCGGGGAGCTGTTTTTT.

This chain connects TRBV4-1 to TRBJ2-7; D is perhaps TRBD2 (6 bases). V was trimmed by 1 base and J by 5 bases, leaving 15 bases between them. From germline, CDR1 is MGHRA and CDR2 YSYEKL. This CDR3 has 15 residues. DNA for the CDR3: TGCGCCAGCAGCCAAGTGACATTTGGGGAGGACGAGCAGTACTTC. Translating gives CASSQVTFGEDEQYF.

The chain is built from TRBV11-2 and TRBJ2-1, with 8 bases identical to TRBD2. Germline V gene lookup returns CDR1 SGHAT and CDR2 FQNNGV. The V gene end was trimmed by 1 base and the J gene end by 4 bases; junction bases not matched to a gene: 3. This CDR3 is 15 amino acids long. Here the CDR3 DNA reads TGTGCCAGCAGCTTAGGGGTAGCGGGGTACAATGAGCAGTTCTTC. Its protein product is CASSLGVAGYNEQFF. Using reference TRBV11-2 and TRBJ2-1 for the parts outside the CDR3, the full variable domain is EAGVAQSPRYKIIEKRQSVAFWCNPISGHATLYWYQQILGQGPKLLIQFQNNGVVDDSQLPKDRFSAERLKGVDSTLKIQPAKLEDSAVYLCASSLGVAGYNEQFFGPGTRLTVL.

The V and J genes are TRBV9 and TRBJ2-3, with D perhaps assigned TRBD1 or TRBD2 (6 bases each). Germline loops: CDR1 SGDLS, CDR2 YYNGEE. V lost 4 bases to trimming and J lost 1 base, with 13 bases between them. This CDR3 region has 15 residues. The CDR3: CASSSEGGGTDTQYF. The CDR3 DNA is TGTGCCAGCAGCTCGGAGGGGGGCGGCACAGATACGCAGTATTTT. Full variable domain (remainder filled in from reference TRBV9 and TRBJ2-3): DSGVTQTPKHLITATGQRVTLRCSPRSGDLSVYWYQQSLDQGLQFLIQYYNGEERAKGNILERFSAQQFPDLHSELNLSSLELGDSALYFCASSSEGGGTDTQYFGPGTRLTVL.